A single sample gave rise to the 5 T cell receptor beta chains below, sequenced in a study of blood T cell repertoires in COVID-19. Only in-frame clones appear in the TCRdb table, and some are missing; sequencing was by immunoSEQ multiplex PCR. The sample has about 170,000 clones; about 80% are singletons. Sequencing was done on a sample of peripheral blood. Receptor source: a human donor with acute or convalescent COVID-19. The donor label of this sample is uncertain.

This rearrangement joins TRBV4-1 to TRBJ2-5, with 9 bases aligning to TRBD2. The CDR3 contains 19 residues. The trim removed 0 bases at V and 0 bases at J, leaving 11 bases unmatched. Germline loops: CDR1 MGHRA, CDR2 YSYEKL. DNA of the CDR3: TGCGCCAGCAGCCAAGATCGCGGGCTAGCGGGGAGATACCAAGAGACCCAGTACTTC. Translation: CASSQDRGLAGRYQETQYF.

V usage is TRBV18 and J usage is TRBJ2-1, with TRBD2 as a possible D gene (5 bases). This CDR3 comprises 13 residues. V dropped 3 bases and J dropped 10 bases, with 13 bases sitting between them. CDR1 is KGHSH, CDR2 LQKENI, per germline. The CDR3 spells CASSPGSAGEQFF. The CDR3 DNA sequence: TGTGCCAGCTCACCTGGGAGCGCTGGGGAGCAGTTCTTC.

This clone has just a few counts. Other DNA sequences of this sample code for an identical CDR3. The chain has TRBV12-3 or TRBV12-4 and TRBJ2-2; D is perhaps TRBD2 (5 bases). The CDR3 sequence is 13 residues long. Deletions cut 5 bases from V and 8 bases from J, with 12 bases between. In DNA form, the CDR3 reads TGTGCCAGCAGTCCCACTCGGGGAGGGGAGCTGTTTTTT. Translated: CASSPTRGGELFF.

The rearrangement joins TRBV5-8 to TRBJ1-4; 9 positions match TRBD1. The CDR3 consists of 14 residues. The germline V gene encodes CDR1 SGHTS and CDR2 YDEGEE. Trimming at V came to 4 bases and at J to 14 bases, leaving 12 bases not matched to a gene. Written as DNA, the CDR3 is TGTGCCAGCAGCCTGACGGGACAGGGAAATATTCTGTTTTTT. Protein: CASSLTGQGNILFF. Full variable domain (missing parts from reference TRBV5-8 and TRBJ1-4): EAGVTQSPTHLIKTRGQQATLRCSPISGHTSVYWYQQALGLGLQFLLWYDEGEERNRGNFPPRFSGRQFPNYSSELNVNALELEDSALYLCASSLTGQGNILFFGSGTQLSVL.

There are a few counts of this clone. The chain has TRBV11-2 and TRBJ1-1; D perhaps matches TRBD1 (5 bases). Per germline, CDR1 SGHAT and CDR2 FQNNGV. The CDR3 length is 12 residues. Trimming stripped 1 base from V and 11 bases from J, with 11 bases between. In DNA form, the CDR3 reads TGTGCCAGCAGCTTAGCCGGGGGGATGGCTTTCTTT. Its protein is CASSLAGGMAFF. Supplemented by reference TRBV11-2 and TRBJ1-1, the full variable domain reads EAGVAQSPRYKIIEKRQSVAFWCNPISGHATLYWYQQILGQGPKLLIQFQNNGVVDDSQLPKDRFSAERLKGVDSTLKIQPAKLEDSAVYLCASSLAGGMAFFGQGTRLTVV.